These 27 T cell receptor beta chains were sequenced from one sample in a study of Ad26.COV2.S vaccination and SARS-CoV-2 variants. This sample's treatment: some 20 received Ad26.COV2.S at low or high dose, single or two shots; about 5 received placebo; per-sample allocation not given. Sampling occurred on day 63 after the first vaccine or placebo injection. The data were produced by immunoSEQ multiplex PCR, yet TCRdb's version contains in-frame clones alone and is incomplete. Among roughly 320,000 clones listed, roughly 84% were seen once. This specimen consisted of peripheral blood, obtained in a trial of Ad26.COV2.S vaccine versus placebo. The origin of the receptors is a person between 18 and 59 years old who received the Ad26.COV2.S COVID-19 vaccine or a placebo.

CDR3 loop: CASSVTSGGVTQYF. The DNA for the CDR3 is TGCGCCAGCAGCGTAACTAGCGGCGGCGTGACCCAGTACTTC. The V and J genes are TRBV5-1 and TRBJ2-5, with 8 bases lining up with TRBD2. CDR1 is SGHRS and CDR2 is YFSETQ in the germline V gene. The CDR3 runs to 14 residues. With V trimmed by 4 bases and J by 7 bases, 9 bases remained unmatched. Full variable domain (missing parts from reference TRBV5-1 and TRBJ2-5): KAGVTQTPRYLIKTRGQQVTLSCSPISGHRSVSWYQQTPGQGLQFLFEYFSETQRNKGNFPGRFSGRQFSNSRSEMNVSTLELGDSALYLCASSVTSGGVTQYFGPGTRLLVL.

The chain is built from TRBV30 and TRBJ2-1; no definite D call. Germline lookup yields CDR1 GTSNPN and CDR2 SVGIG (reference sequence). With 0 bases removed from V and 5 bases from J, the gap between germline ends came to 14 bases. The CDR3 loop spans 15 amino acids. CDR3 in amino acids: CAWSVSYFENNEQFF. The CDR3 nucleotides are TGTGCCTGGAGTGTAAGCTATTTCGAGAACAATGAGCAGTTCTTC.

Only a few counts were recorded for this clone. The chain recombines TRBV30 with TRBJ1-5, with D perhaps matching TRBD1 (6 bases). V dropped 2 bases and J dropped 6 bases, with 14 bases sitting between them. The germline CDR1 and CDR2 sequences are GTSNPN and SVGIG (reference sequence). The CDR3 totals 14 residues. CDR3 amino acids: CAWSRGAQFQPQHF. In nucleotides, the CDR3 is TGTGCCTGGAGTAGGGGGGCTCAATTTCAGCCCCAGCATTTT.

The J gene is TRBJ2-3, the V gene TRBV3-1 (or the pseudogene TRBV3-2); D possibly uses TRBD1 or TRBD2 (6 bases each). The V and J ends lost 4 bases and 4 bases respectively, with 12 bases between them. Germline V gives CDR1 LGHDT, CDR2 YNNKEL (reference sequence). The CDR3 length is 14 residues. CDR3 loop: CASSPTRGADTQYF. In DNA form, the CDR3 reads TGTGCCAGCAGCCCGACAAGGGGGGCAGATACGCAGTATTTT.

The J gene is TRBJ1-1, the V gene TRBV29-1, with a possible D match to TRBD1 (6 bases). Germline loops: CDR1 SQVTM, CDR2 ANQGSEA. The V end lost 4 bases, the J end lost 7 bases, and 16 bases lay between the germline ends. The CDR3 is 13 amino acids. CDR3 in DNA: TGCAGCGTTGTAAACAGGGAATACGGTGAAGCTTTCTTT. Amino acid sequence: CSVVNREYGEAFF. Filled out from reference TRBV29-1 and TRBJ1-1, the complete variable domain reads SAVISQKPSRDICQRGTSLTIQCQVDSQVTMMFWYRQQPGQSLTLIATANQGSEATYESGFVIDKFPISRPNLTFSTLTVSNMSPEDSSIYLCSVVNREYGEAFFGQGTRLTVV.

The gene calls are TRBV25-1 and TRBJ2-7; D gene uncertain. This CDR3 region has 13 residues. V lost 3 bases and J lost 1, with 7 bases in between. The germline V gene has CDR1 MGHDK and CDR2 SYGVNS. For the CDR3, the DNA is TGTGCCAGCAGTGAGCTTAGGTCCTACGAGCAGTACTTC. Its translation is CASSELRSYEQYF.

This chain uses TRBV5-1 with TRBJ2-3; D ambiguous. There are 11 residues in the CDR3. Between the trimmed V and J ends, which lost 3 bases and 14 bases, there was a span of 13 bases. CDR1 is SGHRS and CDR2 is YFSETQ in the germline V gene. The CDR3 is CASSSEDRRYF. The CDR3 coding sequence is TGCGCCAGCAGCTCGGAAGACCGAAGGTATTTT.

This clone was detected a few times. V gene TRBV6-6 combines with J gene TRBJ1-3, with a weak D call TRBD1 (6 bases). V lost 2 bases to trimming and J lost 2 bases, with 10 bases between them. This CDR3 contains 15 residues. Germline lookup yields CDR1 MNHNY and CDR2 SVGAGI (reference sequence). Written as DNA, the CDR3 is TGTGCCAGCAGTTACCCCCACAGGGCTGGAAACACCATATATTTT. Translating gives CASSYPHRAGNTIYF.

The chain employs TRBV2 and TRBJ2-1, with D perhaps matching TRBD2 (5 bases). The CDR3 length is 10 residues. The germline gives CDR1 SNHLY, CDR2 FYNNEI. V dropped 5 bases and J dropped 10 bases, with 6 bases sitting between them. CDR3 in amino acids: CASSSGEQFF. Written as DNA, the CDR3 is TGTGCCAGCAGTAGCGGAGAGCAGTTCTTC.

This sequence joins TRBV9 and TRBJ1-6, with 7 bases that match TRBD1. CDR3 length: 18 residues. Germline values: CDR1 SGDLS, CDR2 YYNGEE. V lost 0 bases to trimming and J lost 5 bases; unmatched junction nucleotides: 11. The CDR3 bases are TGTGCCAGCAGCGTAGCCACAGGAGGGCAGGGGGATAATTCACCCCTCCACTTT. Protein: CASSVATGGQGDNSPLHF.

The chain uses TRBV7-3 and TRBJ2-5, with 8 bases identical to TRBD2. Germline V CDR1 and CDR2: SGHTA, FQGTGA. This CDR3 has 15 amino acids. Trimming took 0 bases from V and 3 from J; bases not matched to a gene: 3. The CDR3 DNA reads TGTGCCAGCAGCTTAACGCGGGGGGCGAAAGAGACCCAGTACTTC. Its translation is CASSLTRGAKETQYF.

The chain uses TRBV7-2 and TRBJ2-7; TRBD2 might be the D (6 bases). The CDR3 contains 15 residues. Trimming took 1 base from V and 0 from J, leaving 10 bases between them. Germline V gives CDR1 SGHTA, CDR2 FQGNSA. The CDR3 region has the DNA TGTGCCAGCAGCTTAGAGGGACTTTCCTCCTACGAGCAGTACTTC. The encoded protein is CASSLEGLSSYEQYF.

This sequence joins TRBV3-1 (or the pseudogene TRBV3-2) and TRBJ2-7; weak D call: TRBD1 (6 bases). Germline V CDR1 and CDR2: LGHDT, YNNKEL (reference sequence). Trimming cost V 0 bases and J 2 bases, with 11 bases left between them. This CDR3 has 15 residues. CDR3 residues: CASSQDPDRTYEQYF. The CDR3 bases are TGTGCCAGCAGCCAAGATCCGGACAGAACCTACGAGCAGTACTTC.

The rearrangement links TRBV29-1 to TRBJ2-7; 9 nucleotides match TRBD1. CDR3 size: 12 residues. J was trimmed by 5 bases and V by 5 bases; bases with no gene match: 4. Germline assignment: CDR1 SQVTM and CDR2 ANQGSEA. DNA of the CDR3: TGCAGCGTTCAAGGACAGGGGCACGAGCAGTACTTC. As protein: CSVQGQGHEQYF.

The V gene is TRBV4-3, the J gene TRBJ2-7; D ambiguous. V lost 0 bases and J lost 5, with 14 bases in between. This CDR3 comprises 15 residues. Germline values: CDR1 LGHNA, CDR2 YSLEER. CDR3 sequence reads: CASSQDAARPDEQYF. CDR3 bases: TGCGCCAGCAGCCAAGATGCAGCGCGCCCGGACGAGCAGTACTTC.

The chain combines TRBV30 with TRBJ1-1, with 7 bases fitting TRBD1. Germline-derived CDR1 and CDR2 are GTSNPN and SVGIG (reference sequence). With V trimmed by 4 bases and J by 1 base, 3 bases remained unmatched. The CDR3 length is 13 residues. CDR3 region: CAWKGAPNTEAFF. The CDR3 nucleotides read TGTGCCTGGAAGGGGGCGCCGAACACTGAAGCTTTCTTT. The whole variable domain, filled in from reference TRBV30 and TRBJ1-1, reads SQTIHQWPATLVQPVGSPLSLECTVEGTSNPNLYWYRQAAGRGLQLLFYSVGIGQISSEVPQNLSASRPQDRQFILSSKKLLLSDSGFYLCAWKGAPNTEAFFGQGTRLTVV.

The CDR3 bases are TGTGCCAGCAGCTTAGGACCTCTTAGCACAGATACGCAGTATTTT. It yields the protein CASSLGPLSTDTQYF. The chain joins TRBV11-2 to TRBJ2-3, with D hard to call. The CDR3 loop spans 15 amino acids. V lost 1 base, J lost 0 bases, and 8 bases lay in between. Germline CDR1 SGHAT, CDR2 FQNNGV.

The CDR3 reads CASSQIKGYGYTF. CDR3 coding DNA: TGTGCCAGCAGTCAGATTAAGGGCTATGGCTACACCTTC. The chain joins TRBV12-3 or TRBV12-4 to TRBJ1-2; D is uncertain. The V end lost 5 bases, the J end lost 4 bases, and 11 bases lay between the germline ends. The CDR3 loop spans 13 amino acids.

This clone was seen a few times. Other DNA sequences from this sample encode an identical CDR3 as well. The chain employs TRBV6-6 and TRBJ2-7; D is unresolved. This CDR3 is 12 amino acids long. The V gene's germline CDR1 is MNHNY and CDR2 SVGAGI (reference sequence). The V and J ends lost 7 bases and 3 bases respectively, with 10 bases between them. As DNA, the CDR3 is TGTGCCAGCACCCTCGAAGGCTACGAGCAGTACTTC. This sequence encodes CASTLEGYEQYF.

The chain links TRBV2 to TRBJ2-3; perhaps TRBD1 as D (6 bases). Germline-derived CDR1 and CDR2 are SNHLY and FYNNEI. CDR3 length: 13 amino acids. The V gene lost 8 bases and the J gene lost 3 bases, with 12 bases spanning the gap. CDR3 region: CASGTWGTDTQYF. The CDR3 DNA reads TGTGCCAGCGGGACATGGGGGACAGATACGCAGTATTTT.

The V gene is TRBV24-1, the J gene TRBJ2-1; D not certain. The V gene's germline CDR1 is KGHDR and CDR2 SFDVKD. Trimming shortened V by 4 bases and J by 10 bases, and 7 bases separated the two germline ends. The CDR3 extends over 11 amino acids. The CDR3 sequence: CATSEGREQFF. CDR3 coding DNA: TGTGCCACCAGTGAGGGCAGAGAGCAGTTCTTC.

This chain joins TRBV14 and TRBJ1-4; D not certain. Germline assignment: CDR1 SGHDN and CDR2 FVKESK. V was pared by 1 base and J by 8 bases, with 8 bases between. The CDR3 extends over 13 amino acids. Here the CDR3 DNA reads TGTGCCAGCAGCCAAGGGGGTCTAGAAAAACTGTTTTTT. It specifies CASSQGGLEKLFF.

The DNA for the CDR3 is TGTGCCAGTAGTAGGTCCGGCTACGAGCAGTACTTC. As protein: CASSRSGYEQYF. The V and J genes are TRBV19 and TRBJ2-7; D ambiguous. Looked up from germline, CDR1 is LNHDA and CDR2 is SQIVND (reference sequence). This CDR3 spans 12 amino acids. The V gene lost 4 bases and the J gene lost 3 bases, with 7 bases spanning the gap. Variable domain in full (rest from reference TRBV19 and TRBJ2-7): DGGITQSPKYLFRKEGQNVTLSCEQNLNHDAMYWYRQDPGQGLRLIYYSQIVNDFQKGDIAEGYSVSREKKESFPLTVTSAQKNPTAFYLCASSRSGYEQYFGPGTRLTVT.

V gene TRBV4-3 combines with J gene TRBJ2-2; 10 bases align to TRBD1. V lost 2 bases, J lost 6 bases, and 6 bases stayed unmatched. Germline loops: CDR1 LGHNA, CDR2 YSLEER. The CDR3 length is 16 residues. CDR3 DNA: TGCGCCAGCAGCCAACAAGGGACAGGGGCGTCCGGGGAGCTGTTTTTT. Translation gives CASSQQGTGASGELFF.

The chain is built from TRBV2 and TRBJ2-1; 10 positions agree with TRBD2. Trimming at V came to 4 bases and at J to 8 bases, leaving 5 bases not matched to a gene. Looked up from germline, CDR1 is SNHLY and CDR2 is FYNNEI. The CDR3 has 14 residues. CDR3 protein: CASSGAGGPHEQFF. DNA of the CDR3: TGTGCCAGCAGTGGAGCGGGGGGGCCCCATGAGCAGTTCTTC.

CDR3 residues: CASSELGTLGSPLHF. The CDR3 nucleotides read TGTGCCAGCAGTGAATTGGGGACCCTGGGATCACCCCTCCACTTT. J is TRBJ1-6 and V is TRBV2, with D perhaps TRBD1 (5 bases). Per the germline V gene, CDR1 is SNHLY and CDR2 is FYNNEI. The CDR3 length is 15 residues. Between the trimmed V and J ends, which lost 2 bases and 10 bases, there was a span of 15 bases. The whole variable domain, remainder taken from reference TRBV2 and TRBJ1-6, is EPEVTQTPSHQVTQMGQEVILRCVPISNHLYFYWYRQILGQKVEFLVSFYNNEISEKSEIFDDQFSVERPDGSNFTLKIRSTKLEDSAMYFCASSELGTLGSPLHFGNGTRLTVT.

The chain couples TRBV27 to TRBJ1-2; D not certain. Per the germline V gene, CDR1 is MNHEY and CDR2 is SMNVEV (reference sequence). CDR3 length: 14 residues. Trimming removed 6 bases from V and 5 bases from J, with 16 bases in between. The CDR3 reads CASRRVGQGYGYTF. CDR3 DNA: TGTGCCAGCAGGAGGGTAGGTCAAGGATATGGCTACACCTTC.